The present T cell receptor beta chain was sequenced within a study of blood T cell repertoires in COVID-19. TCRdb's copy holds only in-frame clones and misses some; the assay was immunoSEQ multiplex PCR. The sample yields more than 300,000 clones, 70% to 90% seen once. Researchers sorted participants into cohorts using their self-reported clinical history. Two negative PCRs, clearance, or symptom resolution characterized the recovered Cohort 3 donors. Trimming took off 7 bases at V and 5 bases at J, with 15 bases between the two ends. Germline CDR1 is LNHDA and CDR2 is SQIVND (reference sequence). The CDR3 is made up of 13 amino acids.

The sequence derives from a woman younger than 35 who had recovered from COVID-19. The sequencing input was PBMCs or T cells enriched from blood (not recorded which). V usage is TRBV19 and J usage is TRBJ2-7; a possible D gene is TRBD2 (5 bases). The CDR3: CASTPRGLNEQYF. For the CDR3, the DNA is TGTGCCAGTACCCCCCGAGGGCTGAACGAGCAGTACTTC.